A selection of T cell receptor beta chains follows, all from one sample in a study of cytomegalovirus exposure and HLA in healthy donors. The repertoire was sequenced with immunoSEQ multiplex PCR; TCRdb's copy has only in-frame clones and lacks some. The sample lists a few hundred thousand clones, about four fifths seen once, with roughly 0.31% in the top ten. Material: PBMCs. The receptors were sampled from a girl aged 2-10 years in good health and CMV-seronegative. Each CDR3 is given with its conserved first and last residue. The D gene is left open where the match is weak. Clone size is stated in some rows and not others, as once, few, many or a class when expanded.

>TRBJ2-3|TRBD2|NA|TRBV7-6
CASSLGGGGETDTQYF
TGTGCCAGCAGCTTAGGCGGCGGGGGGGAGACAGATACGCAGTATTTT
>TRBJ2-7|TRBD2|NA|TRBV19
CASSMGGTSGLYEQYF
TGTGCCAGTAGTATGGGTGGGACTAGCGGACTCTACGAGCAGTACTTC
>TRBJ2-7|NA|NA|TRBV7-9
CASSRDATQDEQYF
TGTGCCAGCAGCCGCGATGCCACCCAAGACGAGCAGTACTTC
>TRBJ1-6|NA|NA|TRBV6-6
CASSSGQNSPLHF
TGTGCCAGCAGTTCTGGACAGAATTCACCCCTCCACTTT
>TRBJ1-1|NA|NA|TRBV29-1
CSAARGAVLGTEAFF
TGCAGCGCCGCCCGGGGGGCGGTTTTGGGCACTGAAGCTTTCTTT
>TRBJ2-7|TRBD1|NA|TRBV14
CASSRLGQGRVYEQYF
TGTGCCAGCAGCCGACTTGGACAGGGACGGGTTTACGAGCAGTACTTC
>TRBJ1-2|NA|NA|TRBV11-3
CASSPTGIFNYGYTF
TGTGCCAGCAGTCCTACAGGGATCTTTAACTATGGCTACACCTTC
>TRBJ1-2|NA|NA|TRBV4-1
CASSQEGWARKYGYTF
TGCGCCAGCAGCCAAGAAGGCTGGGCCAGAAAATATGGCTACACCTTC
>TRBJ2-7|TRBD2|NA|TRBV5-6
CASSFTREGEQYF
TGTGCCAGCAGCTTTACAAGGGAGGGCGAGCAGTACTTC
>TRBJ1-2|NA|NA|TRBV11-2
CASGSGPYGYTF
TGTGCCAGCGGGTCAGGCCCTTATGGCTACACCTTC
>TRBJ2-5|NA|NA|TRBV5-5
CASSPGTLPVETQYF
TGTGCCAGCAGCCCCGGGACTCTCCCGGTAGAGACCCAGTACTTC
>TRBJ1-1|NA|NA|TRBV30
CAWSAPRQATLNTEAFF
TGTGCCTGGAGTGCCCCCCGCCAAGCCACTCTGAACACTGAAGCTTTCTTT
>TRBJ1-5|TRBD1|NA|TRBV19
CASRDRGSNQPQHF
TGTGCCAGTAGGGACAGGGGTAGCAATCAGCCCCAGCATTTT
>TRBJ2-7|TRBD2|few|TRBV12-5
CASGGTSGANYEQYF
TGTGCTAGTGGGGGAACTAGCGGGGCCAACTACGAGCAGTACTTC
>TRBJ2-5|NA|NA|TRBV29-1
CSVDSGLNQETQYF
TGCAGCGTTGACTCGGGACTTAACCAAGAGACCCAGTACTTC
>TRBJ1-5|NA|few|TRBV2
CASMGGSNQPQHF
TGTGCCAGCATGGGGGGAAGCAATCAGCCCCAGCATTTT
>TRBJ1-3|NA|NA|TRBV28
CASWGGGNTIYF
TGTGCCAGCTGGGGGGGAGGAAACACCATATATTTT
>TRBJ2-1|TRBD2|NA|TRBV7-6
CASSPIAGGSYNEQFF
TGTGCCAGCAGCCCAATAGCGGGAGGCTCCTACAATGAGCAGTTCTTC
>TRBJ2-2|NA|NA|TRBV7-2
CASSPSGSGELFF
TGTGCCAGCAGCCCGAGCGGGTCCGGGGAGCTGTTTTTT
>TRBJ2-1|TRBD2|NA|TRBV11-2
CASSLEPAGAANEQFF
TGTGCCAGCAGCTTAGAACCAGCGGGGGCCGCCAATGAGCAGTTCTTC
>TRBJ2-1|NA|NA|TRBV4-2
CASSQEGGARGEQFF
TGTGCCAGCAGCCAAGAGGGGGGGGCGAGGGGTGAGCAGTTCTTC
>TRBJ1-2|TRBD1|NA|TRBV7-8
CASSSQGARSGYTF
TGTGCCAGCAGCTCACAGGGGGCGCGGTCTGGCTACACCTTC
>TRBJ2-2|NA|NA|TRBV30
CAWSVYGELFF
TGTGCCTGGAGTGTGTACGGGGAGCTGTTTTTT
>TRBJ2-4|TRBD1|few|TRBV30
CAWSRDRGDIQYF
TGTGCCTGGAGTCGGGACAGGGGAGACATTCAGTACTTC
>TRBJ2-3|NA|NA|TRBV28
CASSPGTGTDTQYF
TGTGCCAGCAGCCCCGGGACTGGCACAGATACGCAGTATTTT
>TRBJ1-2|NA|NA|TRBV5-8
CASSLGGGYTF
TGTGCCAGCAGCTTGGGCGGTGGCTACACCTTC
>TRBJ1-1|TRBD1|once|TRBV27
CASSLSNLRTGGKNTEAFF
TGTGCCAGCAGTTTATCGAACCTTAGGACAGGGGGAAAGAACACTGAAGCTTTCTTT
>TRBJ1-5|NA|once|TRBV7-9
CSSSLVVRTACNQPQHF
TGTTCCAGCAGCTTAGTAGTCCGGACAGCATGCAATCAGCCCCAGCATTTT
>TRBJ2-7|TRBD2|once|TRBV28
CASNLPLAGVYEQYF
TGTGCCAGCAACCTCCCCCTAGCGGGAGTCTACGAGCAGTACTTC
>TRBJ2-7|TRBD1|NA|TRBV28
CASGTGGYEQYF
TGTGCCAGCGGAACAGGGGGCTACGAGCAGTACTTC
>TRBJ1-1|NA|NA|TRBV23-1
CASSQQGRPILEAFF
TGCGCCAGCAGTCAGCAGGGGAGACCTATACTTGAAGCTTTCTTT
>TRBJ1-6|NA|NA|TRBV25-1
CAGSEWAGKEDSPLHF
TGTGCCGGCAGTGAATGGGCAGGGAAAGAGGATTCACCCCTCCACTTT